This TCR beta chain was identified during a study of human T cells and chemical hapten exposure. Study-wide points: The study found that PT1 expanded TCR counts correlated positively with patch test score. The number of TCRs over 1 in 1000 frequency stayed unchanged after DPC.

This clonotype was recorded at least ten times. Its antigen is currently unknown. Via MiXCR, TCRdb re-called the RACE reads, giving one row per CDR3 protein. The table records 300,000 to 450,000 distinct CDR3 sequences, 5.1% of them present only once. Germline assignment: CDR1 SEHNR and CDR2 FQNEAQ (reference sequence). This CDR3 contains 13 residues. Unmatched junction bases numbered 5, after V lost 8 bases and J lost 1 base. Time point reported: pre-sensitization, week 0. As for treatment: therapeutic diphenylcyclopropenone sensitization with weekly scalp DPC. The chain joins TRBV7-9 to TRBJ2-7, with 7 nucleotides matching TRBD1. Sequenced here: whole blood, sampled in connection with sensitization to the hapten diphenylcyclopropenone (DPC). The clonotype originates from a woman aged 50 to 60 with alopecia areata. Some clones in this sample may be carry-over from other donors' samples. The CDR3: CASLGQLSYEQYF. CDR3 in DNA: TGTGCCAGCCTGGGACAGCTATCCTACGAGCAGTACTTC.